This is a list of T cell receptor beta chains from one sample in a study of blood T cell repertoires in COVID-19. The table came from immunoSEQ multiplex PCR; TCRdb's copy has only in-frame clones and leaves some out. The table has 400,000 to 500,000 clones, more than 80% seen once; the top ten hold more than 1.4%. Sequencing was done on a sample of peripheral blood. Source of these receptors: a young woman with active or convalescent COVID-19. Both conserved end residues are part of each CDR3. Expanded clones are given a class, and other clones once, few, many or no size at all.

clone_size,j_call,v_call,cdr3_aa
NA,TRBJ1-3,TRBV30,CAYEPLLTGNTIYF
NA,TRBJ1-1,TRBV10-1,CASERTGQDTEAFF
few,TRBJ2-7,TRBV7-6,CASSLNTGGMNEQYF
NA,TRBJ2-3,TRBV29-1,CSVLGGRASRDTQYF
NA,TRBJ2-3,TRBV11-3,CASSSGLADSTDTQYF
NA,TRBJ2-7,TRBV10-3,CAISPGVDEQYF
NA,TRBJ2-1,TRBV3-1/TRBV3-2,CASSQALGGSGSFYNEQFF
NA,TRBJ2-7,TRBV19,CASSRGTSGYEQYF
NA,TRBJ1-5,TRBV5-6,CASSLAGRDEPQHF
NA,TRBJ1-1,TRBV6-5,CASRSQGDTEAFF
once,TRBJ2-3,TRBV2,CASGTSGRDTQYF
once,TRBJ2-1,TRBV5-1,CASSFLAGEGYEQFF
NA,TRBJ1-1,TRBV3-1/TRBV3-2,CASSQADRGKNF
NA,TRBJ1-2,TRBV19,CASSIPGYYYGYTF
NA,TRBJ1-4,TRBV5-4,CASSFGGTGTSTNEKLFF
NA,TRBJ2-3,TRBV4-2,CASSQEVVRELGDTQYF
NA,TRBJ2-3,TRBV6-4,CASSDGGSTDTQYF
NA,TRBJ1-1,TRBV7-2,CASSLAQGYTEAFF
NA,TRBJ1-5,TRBV7-8,CASSSSGTGWQPQHF
NA,TRBJ2-1,TRBV14,CASSPYVGSYNEQFF
NA,TRBJ2-2,TRBV7-8,CASSLEIEGLADSPGELFF
NA,TRBJ1-2,TRBV5-6,CASSLGRATYGYTF
NA,TRBJ1-2,TRBV7-8,CASSLAAGQVGYGYTF